Shown below are 11 T cell receptor beta chains from a single sample sequenced in a study of regulatory T cells in long-lasting Graves disease (dated by TCRdb to 2020 to 2023). What the time point label conveys for this sample: newly diagnosed GD, antithyroid drugs for less than 3 months. For both TCR sequencing and RNA sequencing, RNA was extracted from PBMCs using TRIzol. Library creation used multiplex PCR. Instrument used: Illumina HiSeq 4000. TCR beta libraries were built with iRepertoire HTBI primers and Arm-PCR amplification of CDR3 regions. Clones were called with MiXCR by TCRdb after fastp trimmed the public reads at Q25, and only in-frame beta chains were retained. Each entry merges the rows of one CDR3 protein and shows their most common DNA and genes. Recorded for this sample are about 500,000 distinct CDR3 sequences; 15% to 20% of them occurred a single time. Clones ranked in the top ten supply more than 9% of the sample.

The sample was also reused in another study, on T cells in Graves' hyperthyroidism and ophthalmopathy.

The starting material was peripheral blood mononuclear cells (PBMCs), obtained at new diagnosis, from a patient treated with antithyroid drugs. The receptor set was obtained from a man aged 35 to 55 with Graves disease. Donor details come from another sample of the same person, matched by shared clones.

The chain recombines TRBV20-1 with TRBJ1-2; a possible D gene is TRBD1 (5 bases). The CDR3 loop spans 17 amino acids. Germline V lookup: CDR1 DFQATT, CDR2 SNEGSKA (reference sequence). The V end lost 1 base, the J end lost 3 bases, and 21 bases lay between the germline ends. CDR3 region: CSARGGAREALYYGYTF. In nucleotides, the CDR3 is TGCAGTGCTAGAGGCGGTGCCAGGGAGGCCCTTTACTATGGCTACACCTTC.

The sample holds a few counts of this clonotype. The rearrangement joins TRBV9 to TRBJ2-5, with D tentatively TRBD2 (6 bases). Germline CDR1 and CDR2: SGDLS and YYNGEE. The CDR3 covers 13 residues. The V end lost 5 bases, the J end lost 5 bases, and 13 bases lay between the germline ends. CDR3 in DNA: TGTGCCAGCAGTGAAGAGGGGAGGGAGACCCAGTACTTC. This translates into CASSEEGRETQYF.

This clonotype was recorded at least ten times. The CDR3 protein is CASKIGGNTDTQYF. The DNA for the CDR3 is TGTGCCAGCAAAATCGGCGGAAACACAGATACGCAGTATTTT. The chain uses TRBV28 and TRBJ2-3; D is unclear. The CDR3 is 14 residues long. Per germline, CDR1 MDHEN and CDR2 SYDVKM. Trimming shortened V by 7 bases and J by 2 bases, and 13 bases separated the two germline ends.

This clonotype was picked up many times. This chain connects TRBV28 to TRBJ1-5; D ambiguous. CDR3 length: 11 residues. Germline V gene sequence: CDR1 MDHEN, CDR2 SYDVKM. Trimming removed 8 bases at V and 6 bases at J, with 8 bases between. The CDR3 loop is CASGWGQPQHF. As DNA, the CDR3 is TGTGCCAGCGGATGGGGTCAGCCCCAGCATTTT.

The rearrangement uses TRBV6-1 and TRBJ1-1, with D perhaps matching TRBD1 (5 bases). The V and J ends lost 5 bases and 3 bases respectively, with 13 bases between them. The length of the CDR3 is 14 residues. Germline V lookup: CDR1 MNHNS, CDR2 SASEGT. The CDR3: CASSPQDTYTEAFF. CDR3 DNA sequence: TGTGCCAGCAGTCCCCAGGACACCTACACTGAAGCTTTCTTT.

This clonotype was seen only a few times. The chain uses TRBV6-2 or TRBV6-3 and TRBJ1-1; tentative D call: TRBD1 (5 bases). This CDR3 comprises 15 residues. The V gene lost 2 bases and the J gene lost 3 bases, with 13 bases spanning the gap. Germline V gives CDR1 MNHEY, CDR2 SVGEGT. CDR3 protein: CASSYDGQGDTEAFF. As DNA, the CDR3 is TGTGCCAGCAGTTACGACGGGCAGGGCGACACTGAAGCTTTCTTT.

The chain has TRBV4-1 and TRBJ2-6, with D uncertain. CDR3 length equals 15 residues. Germline V lookup: CDR1 MGHRA, CDR2 YSYEKL. The ends were cut back, 4 bases at V and 0 bases at J, with 7 bases in the middle. Written as DNA, the CDR3 is TGCGCCAGCAGCCTAGCCCCCTCTGGGGCCAACGTCCTGACTTTC. Protein: CASSLAPSGANVLTF.

This clonotype was detected many times. V is TRBV10-3 and J is TRBJ2-7; maybe TRBD2 (6 bases). Germline V gene lookup returns CDR1 ENHRY and CDR2 SYGVKD. Trimming removed 0 bases from V and 0 bases from J, with 9 bases in between. The CDR3 runs to 15 residues. In DNA form, the CDR3 reads TGTGCCATCAGTGAGTCGGAGGGGCACTCCTACGAGCAGTACTTC. Its translation is CAISESEGHSYEQYF.

This clonotype showed up many times. The CDR3 nucleotides read TGTGCCAGCAGCTTAGGAAAGGGAATCGACAATGAGCAGTTCTTC. Amino acid sequence: CASSLGKGIDNEQFF. The V gene is TRBV11-2, the J gene TRBJ2-1; no clear D gene. This CDR3 region has 15 residues. Per the germline V gene, CDR1 is SGHAT and CDR2 is FQNNGV. Trimming pared 1 base from V and 5 bases from J, leaving 12 bases between.

This clonotype was found many times. This rearrangement joins TRBV30 to TRBJ2-1; D is possibly TRBD2 (5 bases). CDR3 length: 15 residues. Trimming pared 0 bases from V and 6 bases from J, leaving 15 bases between. Germline-derived CDR1 and CDR2 are GTSNPN and SVGIG (reference sequence). CDR3 region: CAWSVSPGGFNEQFF. The CDR3 DNA reads TGTGCCTGGAGTGTTTCCCCGGGCGGGTTCAATGAGCAGTTCTTC.

This clonotype has a count of ten or more. The chain joins TRBV18 to TRBJ1-1, with D maybe TRBD1 (6 bases). This CDR3 has 14 amino acids. V was cut by 3 bases and J by 5 bases, with 13 bases left in between. Germline V gene data show CDR1 as KGHSH and CDR2 as LQKENI. As DNA, the CDR3 is TGTGCCAGCTCACCGGGGGGGGCGCAGACTGAAGCTTTCTTT. This codes for CASSPGGAQTEAFF.